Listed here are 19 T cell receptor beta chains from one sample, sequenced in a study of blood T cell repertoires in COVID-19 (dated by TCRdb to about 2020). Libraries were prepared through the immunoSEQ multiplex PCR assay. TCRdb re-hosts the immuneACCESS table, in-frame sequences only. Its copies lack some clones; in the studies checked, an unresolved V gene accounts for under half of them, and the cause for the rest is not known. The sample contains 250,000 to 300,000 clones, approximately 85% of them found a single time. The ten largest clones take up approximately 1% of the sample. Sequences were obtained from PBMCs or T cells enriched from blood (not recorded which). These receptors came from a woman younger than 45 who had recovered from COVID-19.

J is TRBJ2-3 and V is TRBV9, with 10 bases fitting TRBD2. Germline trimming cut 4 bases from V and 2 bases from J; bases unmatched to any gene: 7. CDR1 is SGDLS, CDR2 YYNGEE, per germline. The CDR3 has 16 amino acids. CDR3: CASSPLAGALTDTQYF. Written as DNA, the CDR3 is TGTGCCAGCAGCCCTCTAGCGGGGGCGCTCACAGATACGCAGTATTTT. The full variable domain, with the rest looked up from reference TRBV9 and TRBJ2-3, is DSGVTQTPKHLITATGQRVTLRCSPRSGDLSVYWYQQSLDQGLQFLIQYYNGEERAKGNILERFSAQQFPDLHSELNLSSLELGDSALYFCASSPLAGALTDTQYFGPGTRLTVL.

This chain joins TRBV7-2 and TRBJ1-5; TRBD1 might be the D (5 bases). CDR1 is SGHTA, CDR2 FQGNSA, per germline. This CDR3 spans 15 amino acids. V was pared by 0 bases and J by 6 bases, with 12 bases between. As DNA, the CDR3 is TGTGCCAGCAGCTTAGCGGCATCAGGGATTCAGCCCCAGCATTTT. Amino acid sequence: CASSLAASGIQPQHF.

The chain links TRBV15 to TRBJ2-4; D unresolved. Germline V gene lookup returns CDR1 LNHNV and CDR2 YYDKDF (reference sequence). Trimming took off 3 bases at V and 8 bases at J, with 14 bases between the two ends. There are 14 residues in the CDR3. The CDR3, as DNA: TGTGCCACCAGCAGTCGACAATCTCCGGACATTCAGTACTTC. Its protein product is CATSSRQSPDIQYF.

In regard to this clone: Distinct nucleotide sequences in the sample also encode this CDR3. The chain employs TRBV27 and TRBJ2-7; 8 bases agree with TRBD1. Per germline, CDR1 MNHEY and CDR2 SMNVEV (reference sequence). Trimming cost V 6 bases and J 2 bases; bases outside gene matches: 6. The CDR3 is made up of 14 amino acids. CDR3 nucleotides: TGTGCCAGCAGCTCCCGGACAGGGCCCTACGAGCAGTACTTC. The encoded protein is CASSSRTGPYEQYF.

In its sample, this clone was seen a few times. Written as DNA, the CDR3 is TGTGCCAGCAGCTTACAGGGGGGAAATGAAAAACTGTTTTTT. It encodes CASSLQGGNEKLFF. V is TRBV7-6 and J is TRBJ1-4, with TRBD1 matching over 7 bases. CDR3 length: 14 residues. After removal of 2 bases from V and 5 bases from J, the junction contained 2 bases not matched to a gene. Germline V lookup: CDR1 SGHVS, CDR2 FNYEAQ. The variable domain in full, completed from reference TRBV7-6 and TRBJ1-4, reads GAGVSQSPRYKVTKRGQDVALRCDPISGHVSLYWYRQALGQGPEFLTYFNYEAQQDKSGLPNDRFSAERPEGSISTLTIQRTEQRDSAMYRCASSLQGGNEKLFFGSGTQLSVL.

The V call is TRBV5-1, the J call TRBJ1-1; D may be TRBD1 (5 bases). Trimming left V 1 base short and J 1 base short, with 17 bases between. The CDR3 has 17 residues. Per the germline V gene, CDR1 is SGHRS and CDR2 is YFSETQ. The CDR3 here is CASSLSPGWRRNTEAFF. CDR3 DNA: TGCGCCAGCAGCTTGAGCCCAGGGTGGCGGCGGAACACTGAAGCTTTCTTT.

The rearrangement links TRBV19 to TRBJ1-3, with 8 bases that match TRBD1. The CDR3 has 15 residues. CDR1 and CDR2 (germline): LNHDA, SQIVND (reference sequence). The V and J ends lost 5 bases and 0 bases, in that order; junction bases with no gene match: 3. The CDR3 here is CASSPDRDSGNTIYF. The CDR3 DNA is TGTGCCAGTAGTCCGGACAGGGACTCTGGAAACACCATATATTTT.

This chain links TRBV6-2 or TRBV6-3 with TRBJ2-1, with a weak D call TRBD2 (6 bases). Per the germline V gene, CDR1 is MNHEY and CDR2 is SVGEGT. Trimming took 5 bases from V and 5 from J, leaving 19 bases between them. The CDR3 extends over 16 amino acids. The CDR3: CASSPRDLTSHNEQFF. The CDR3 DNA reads TGTGCCAGCAGTCCGCGGGACCTCACATCTCACAATGAGCAGTTCTTC.

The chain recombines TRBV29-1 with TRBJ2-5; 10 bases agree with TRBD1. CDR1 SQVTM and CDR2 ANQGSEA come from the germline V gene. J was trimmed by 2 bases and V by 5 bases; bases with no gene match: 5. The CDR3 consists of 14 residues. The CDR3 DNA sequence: TGCAGCGTTCACAAGGACAGGGGGCAAGAGACCCAGTACTTC. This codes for CSVHKDRGQETQYF. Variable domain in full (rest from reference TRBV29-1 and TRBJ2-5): SAVISQKPSRDICQRGTSLTIQCQVDSQVTMMFWYRQQPGQSLTLIATANQGSEATYESGFVIDKFPISRPNLTFSTLTVSNMSPEDSSIYLCSVHKDRGQETQYFGPGTRLLVL.

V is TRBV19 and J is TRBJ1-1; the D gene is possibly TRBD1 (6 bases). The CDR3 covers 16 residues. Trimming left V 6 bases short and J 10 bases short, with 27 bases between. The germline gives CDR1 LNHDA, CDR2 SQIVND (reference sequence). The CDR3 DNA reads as TGTGCCAGTAGCGAAACTACAGGGCGAGGGCTTGTGGGAGCTTTCTTT. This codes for CASSETTGRGLVGAFF.

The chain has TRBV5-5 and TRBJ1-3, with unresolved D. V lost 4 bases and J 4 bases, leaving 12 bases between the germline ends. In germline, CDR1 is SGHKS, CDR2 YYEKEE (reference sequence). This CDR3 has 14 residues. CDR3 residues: CASSLWTGGNTIYF. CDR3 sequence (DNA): TGTGCCAGCAGCCTGTGGACGGGAGGAAACACCATATATTTT.

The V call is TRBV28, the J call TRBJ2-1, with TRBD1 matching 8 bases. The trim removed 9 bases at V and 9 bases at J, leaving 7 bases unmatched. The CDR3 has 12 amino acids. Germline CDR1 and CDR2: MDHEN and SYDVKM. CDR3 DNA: TGTGCCAGTGGGGACAGGTACGGTGAGCAGTTCTTC. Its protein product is CASGDRYGEQFF.

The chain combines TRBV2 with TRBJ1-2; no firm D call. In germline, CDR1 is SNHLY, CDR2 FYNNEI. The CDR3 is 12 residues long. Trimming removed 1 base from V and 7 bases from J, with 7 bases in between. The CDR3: CASSEVSGGYTF. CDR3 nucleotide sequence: TGTGCCAGCAGTGAAGTCTCCGGTGGCTACACCTTC.

In DNA form, the CDR3 reads TGTGCCAGCAGCTCGAGGACTTACACCTACGAGCAGTACTTC. This encodes CASSSRTYTYEQYF. The chain joins TRBV7-8 to TRBJ2-7, with TRBD2 as a possible D gene (5 bases). Trimming shortened V by 4 bases and J by 2 bases, and 12 bases separated the two germline ends. The CDR3 loop spans 14 amino acids. Per germline, CDR1 SGHVS and CDR2 FQNEAQ.

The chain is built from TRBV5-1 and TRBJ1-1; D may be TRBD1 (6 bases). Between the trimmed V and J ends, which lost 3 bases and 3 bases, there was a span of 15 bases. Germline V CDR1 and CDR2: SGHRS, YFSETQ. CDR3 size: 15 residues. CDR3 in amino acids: CASSSPGGGDTEAFF. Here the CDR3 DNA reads TGCGCCAGCAGCTCGCCTGGAGGGGGGGACACTGAAGCTTTCTTT.

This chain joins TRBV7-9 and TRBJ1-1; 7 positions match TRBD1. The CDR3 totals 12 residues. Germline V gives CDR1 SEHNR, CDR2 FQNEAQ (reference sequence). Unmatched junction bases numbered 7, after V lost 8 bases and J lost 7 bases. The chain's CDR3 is CASGTAPFEAFF. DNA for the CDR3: TGTGCCAGCGGGACAGCACCGTTTGAAGCTTTCTTT.

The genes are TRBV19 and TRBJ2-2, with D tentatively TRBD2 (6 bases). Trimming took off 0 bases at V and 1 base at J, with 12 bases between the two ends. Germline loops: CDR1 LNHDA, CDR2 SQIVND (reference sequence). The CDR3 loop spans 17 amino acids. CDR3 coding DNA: TGTGCCAGTAGTATAGATCGGGAGCATTGGAACACCGGGGAGCTGTTTTTT. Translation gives CASSIDREHWNTGELFF.

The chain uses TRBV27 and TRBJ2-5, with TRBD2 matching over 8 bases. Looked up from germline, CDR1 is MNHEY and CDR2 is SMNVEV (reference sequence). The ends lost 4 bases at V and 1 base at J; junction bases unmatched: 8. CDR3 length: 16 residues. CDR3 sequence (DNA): TGTGCCAGCAGTTCTTTTAGCGGGGACTTCCAAGAGACCCAGTACTTC. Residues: CASSSFSGDFQETQYF.

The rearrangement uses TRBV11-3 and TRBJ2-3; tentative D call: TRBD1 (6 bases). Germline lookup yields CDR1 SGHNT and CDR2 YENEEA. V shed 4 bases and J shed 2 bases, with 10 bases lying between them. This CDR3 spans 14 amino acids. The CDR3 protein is CASSSGTFTDTQYF. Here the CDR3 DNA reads TGTGCCAGCAGCTCGGGGACATTCACAGATACGCAGTATTTT.